This T cell receptor (beta chain) was captured in a study of OX40 agonist ivuxolimab in advanced cancers. Systemic immunosuppression or autoimmune disease history was grounds to exclude patients. Germline CDR1 MDHEN, CDR2 SYDVKM. The CDR3 covers 14 residues. The V and J ends lost 2 bases and 4 bases, in that order; junction bases with no gene match: 2. TCRdb keeps only in-frame clones here, not all; method: immunoSEQ multiplex PCR. The data show fewer than 90,000 clones, 91% seen once. This clonotype was sampled from an adult with an advanced solid tumor such as melanoma, head and neck, liver or kidney cancer. The V call is TRBV28, the J call TRBJ1-5, with 7 bases that match TRBD1. Sequencing was performed on CD4+ or CD8+ T cells sorted from blood, taken in a trial of the OX40 agonist ivuxolimab. CDR3: CASSLTRGNQPQHF. The CDR3 DNA reads as TGTGCCAGCAGTTTAACCAGGGGGAATCAGCCCCAGCATTTT.